This T cell receptor (beta chain) was identified in a study of T cell repertoires in cytomegalovirus infection. Points from the study as a whole: Public TCR beta family frequency separated CMV-and-HLA carriers, including in an independent cohort.

The CDR3 length is 15 residues. The V gene's germline CDR1 is SGHTA and CDR2 FQGNSA. TCRdb processed the reads anew with MiXCR; each CDR3 protein has one entry. The repertoire consists of about 140,000 distinct CDR3 sequences, with 5% to 6.5% occurring once and the leading ten covering 18%. This clonotype was seen many times. Its antigen is unidentified. This rearrangement joins TRBV7-2 to TRBJ2-1, with D possibly being TRBD2 (7 bases). This receptor was identified in a human donor in good health (CMV status not recorded). Some clones in this sample may be carry-over from other donors' samples. Sequenced input: PBMCs. This chain's CDR3 is CASSVGGGPYNEQFF. CDR3 DNA sequence: TGTGCTAGCTCCGTAGGGGGGGGGCCCTACAATGAGCAGTTCTTC.